Shown below are 26 T cell receptor beta chains from a single sample sequenced in a study of blood T cell repertoires in COVID-19. Some clones are missing from TCRdb's copy, which holds only in-frame ones; the method was immunoSEQ multiplex PCR. The repertoire holds around 130,000 clones, around 89% seen once, with 18% in the top ten. Sequencing was carried out using peripheral blood. The receptors stem from a man between 45 and 60 years old with active or convalescent COVID-19.

The rearrangement links TRBV20-1 to TRBJ1-4; a possible D gene is TRBD1 (6 bases). V dropped 3 bases and J dropped 4 bases, with 12 bases sitting between them. CDR1 and CDR2 (germline): DFQATT, SNEGSKA (reference sequence). There are 14 residues in the CDR3. CDR3 sequence: CSASVPGVNEKLFF. CDR3 DNA: TGCAGTGCTAGTGTTCCAGGGGTTAATGAAAAACTGTTTTTT.

The chain recombines TRBV20-1 with TRBJ1-5, with D perhaps TRBD1 (5 bases). Deletions cut 3 bases from V and 0 bases from J, with 21 bases between. The germline CDR1 and CDR2 sequences are DFQATT and SNEGSKA (reference sequence). This CDR3 contains 18 residues. The CDR3 sequence is CSASAAGNPIYSNQPQHF. CDR3 bases: TGCAGTGCTAGTGCGGCAGGGAACCCCATTTATAGCAATCAGCCCCAGCATTTT.

The chain combines TRBV19 with TRBJ1-4, with D possibly being TRBD1 (6 bases). Trimming shortened V by 6 bases and J by 3 bases, and 14 bases separated the two germline ends. This CDR3 is 15 amino acids long. Looked up from germline, CDR1 is LNHDA and CDR2 is SQIVND (reference sequence). This chain's CDR3 is CASSVQGAANEKLFF. The CDR3 nucleotides read TGTGCCAGTAGCGTACAGGGTGCGGCTAATGAAAAACTGTTTTTT.

This chain connects TRBV6-5 to TRBJ2-1; 8 nucleotides align to TRBD2. Germline V gene sequence: CDR1 MNHEY, CDR2 SVGAGI. Trimming removed 6 bases from V and 7 bases from J; junction bases left unmatched: 8. The length of the CDR3 is 14 residues. The CDR3 spells CASRVLAGYNEQFF. CDR3 sequence (DNA): TGTGCCAGCAGGGTTTTAGCGGGATATAATGAGCAGTTCTTC.

CDR3 residues: CAWTSRQRDSPLHF. Written as DNA, the CDR3 is TGTGCCTGGACTTCAAGGCAGCGGGATTCACCCCTCCACTTT. This chain uses TRBV30 with TRBJ1-6; D is ambiguous. The CDR3 runs 14 residues. Per the germline V gene, CDR1 is GTSNPN and CDR2 is SVGIG (reference sequence). V was shortened by 4 bases and J by 8 bases, with 15 bases between the two germline ends.

This clone occurred many times. The chain combines TRBV11-2 with TRBJ2-1; 9 bases match TRBD2. CDR3 length: 14 amino acids. V gave up 5 bases and J gave up 5 bases; unmatched junction bases: 4. Germline V CDR1 and CDR2: SGHAT, FQNNGV. CDR3 DNA: TGTGCCAGCAGCGGGGTAGCGGGGGACAATGAGCAGTTCTTC. As protein: CASSGVAGDNEQFF.

This clone was recorded once. V and J are TRBV19 and TRBJ2-7, with a possible D match to TRBD1 (6 bases). This CDR3 spans 16 amino acids. V lost 5 bases to trimming and J lost 2 bases, with 19 bases between them. Germline-derived CDR1 and CDR2 are LNHDA and SQIVND (reference sequence). The CDR3 region is CASSQPPQGPTYEQYF. The CDR3 region has the DNA TGTGCCAGTAGTCAACCCCCACAGGGACCAACCTACGAGCAGTACTTC. Full variable domain (missing parts from reference TRBV19 and TRBJ2-7): DGGITQSPKYLFRKEGQNVTLSCEQNLNHDAMYWYRQDPGQGLRLIYYSQIVNDFQKGDIAEGYSVSREKKESFPLTVTSAQKNPTAFYLCASSQPPQGPTYEQYFGPGTRLTVT.

For the CDR3, the DNA is TGTGCCAGTAGTCAAGGGGGGGGCGGGAGCACAGATACGCAGTATTTT. Residues: CASSQGGGGSTDTQYF. The V and J genes are TRBV19 and TRBJ2-3, with D maybe TRBD2 (7 bases). The V end lost 5 bases, the J end lost 0 bases, and 15 bases lay between the germline ends. This CDR3 spans 16 amino acids. The V gene's germline CDR1 is LNHDA and CDR2 SQIVND (reference sequence).

The chain joins TRBV29-1 to TRBJ1-1; maybe TRBD1 (5 bases). Germline-derived CDR1 and CDR2 are SQVTM and ANQGSEA. This CDR3 region has 14 residues. The V gene lost 7 bases and the J gene lost 5 bases, with 20 bases spanning the gap. The DNA of the CDR3 is TGCAGCGCCTCCCCCCGCAGGGTGGAGACTGAAGCTTTCTTT. As protein: CSASPRRVETEAFF.

The chain joins TRBV18 to TRBJ1-2; D perhaps matches TRBD1 (5 bases). Germline loops: CDR1 KGHSH, CDR2 LQKENI. The CDR3 has 16 residues. Trimming took off 3 bases at V and 1 base at J, with 15 bases between the two ends. DNA of the CDR3: TGTGCCAGCTCACCCTCCTTCAGGGATAGTAACTATGGCTACACCTTC. Amino acid sequence: CASSPSFRDSNYGYTF.

The rearrangement joins TRBV11-2 to TRBJ2-5; no definite D call. This CDR3 has 13 amino acids. Looked up from germline, CDR1 is SGHAT and CDR2 is FQNNGV. Trimming stripped 0 bases from V and 2 bases from J, with 4 bases between. This CDR3 reads CASSLDRQETQYF. The CDR3 DNA reads TGTGCCAGCAGCTTAGACAGACAAGAGACCCAGTACTTC.

The chain has TRBV3-1 (or the pseudogene TRBV3-2) and TRBJ2-2; 10 positions agree with TRBD2. Germline CDR1 LGHDT, CDR2 YNNKEL (reference sequence). V lost 4 bases and J lost 3; bases outside the gene matches: 11. This CDR3 contains 18 residues. The CDR3 coding sequence is TGTGCCAGCAGCCCGGGACTAGCGTCACCAAGGGACACCGGGGAGCTGTTTTTT. This gives the protein CASSPGLASPRDTGELFF.

The CDR3 is CASSPGPGLAGGPHNEQFF. The CDR3 bases are TGTGCCAGCAGCCCTGGCCCGGGACTAGCGGGAGGGCCTCACAATGAGCAGTTCTTC. This chain joins TRBV7-6 and TRBJ2-1, with 16 positions matching TRBD2. CDR3 length: 19 amino acids. V trimming: 5 bases; J trimming: 5 bases; junction bases outside the gene matches: 12. Germline V lookup: CDR1 SGHVS, CDR2 FNYEAQ.

This chain uses TRBV18 with TRBJ1-4; the D gene is possibly TRBD1 (6 bases). CDR1 is KGHSH and CDR2 is LQKENI in the germline V gene. The CDR3 loop spans 15 amino acids. Trimming stripped 1 base from V and 7 bases from J, with 13 bases between. As DNA, the CDR3 is TGTGCCAGCTCACCACGAGCAGGGGAGGGTGAAAAACTGTTTTTT. It encodes CASSPRAGEGEKLFF.

The V call is TRBV2, the J call TRBJ2-5, with TRBD2 as a possible D gene (6 bases). The CDR3 runs to 14 residues. Germline loops: CDR1 SNHLY, CDR2 FYNNEI. V lost 7 bases and J lost 5, with 17 bases in between. The CDR3 DNA reads TGTGCCAGCAAATCAGGGACTGCCGGGGAGACCCAGTACTTC. The encoded protein is CASKSGTAGETQYF.

The chain uses TRBV11-3 and TRBJ2-3; D is uncertain. Germline V CDR1 and CDR2: SGHNT, YENEEA. This CDR3 contains 13 residues. Trimming removed 1 base from V and 2 bases from J, with 4 bases in between. The CDR3 loop reads CASSLGNTDTQYF. CDR3 DNA sequence: TGTGCCAGCAGCTTAGGTAACACAGATACGCAGTATTTT.

The rearrangement uses TRBV6-1 and TRBJ1-4; 7 bases fit TRBD1. Germline CDR1 is MNHNS and CDR2 is SASEGT. Trimming removed 3 bases from V and 5 bases from J; junction bases left unmatched: 9. The CDR3 contains 16 residues. The CDR3 coding sequence is TGTGCCAGCAGTGAGGCAGGGGGTTGGGGAAATGAAAAACTGTTTTTT. Protein: CASSEAGGWGNEKLFF.

The chain couples TRBV7-9 to TRBJ2-3; D is perhaps TRBD2 (5 bases). CDR3 length equals 17 residues. V lost 4 bases and J lost 2, with 19 bases in between. Germline CDR1 and CDR2: SEHNR and FQNEAQ (reference sequence). In nucleotides, the CDR3 is TGTGCCAGCAGCTCGGAACCTAGCTTCCTTTTCACAGATACGCAGTATTTT. Residues: CASSSEPSFLFTDTQYF.

The J gene is TRBJ1-1, the V gene TRBV19; a possible D gene is TRBD1 (5 bases). CDR3 size: 18 residues. The V end was cut by 2 bases, the J end by 0 bases, with 19 bases between. Germline V lookup: CDR1 LNHDA, CDR2 SQIVND (reference sequence). CDR3 sequence (DNA): TGTGCCAGTAGTATAAGAGTGGGCGCCAGGGCATTGAACACTGAAGCTTTCTTT. Translated: CASSIRVGARALNTEAFF.

In this sample, this clone turned up once. The gene calls are TRBV9 and TRBJ1-2; 9 bases align to TRBD1. The junction had 6 bases not matched to a gene; V was cut back by 4 bases and J by 2 bases. The CDR3 covers 15 residues. Germline V gives CDR1 SGDLS, CDR2 YYNGEE. The CDR3 region is CASSPTGGPNYGYTF. Here the CDR3 DNA reads TGTGCCAGCAGCCCTACAGGGGGCCCCAACTATGGCTACACCTTC.

The CDR3 reads CASSLDFGRATREIEQYF. The DNA of the CDR3 is TGTGCCAGCAGCTTGGATTTTGGCAGGGCCACACGTGAGATCGAGCAGTACTTC. This rearrangement joins TRBV5-4 to TRBJ2-7; possible D gene TRBD1, 5 bases. Between the trimmed V and J ends, which lost 0 bases and 6 bases, there was a span of 25 bases. The CDR3 is 18 residues long. Per germline, CDR1 SGHNT and CDR2 YYREEE (reference sequence).

This clone was detected only a few times. This sequence joins TRBV10-1 and TRBJ2-7; TRBD1 might be the D (6 bases). The V end lost 4 bases, the J end lost 6 bases, and 7 bases lay between the germline ends. The germline gives CDR1 WNHNN, CDR2 SYGVQD (reference sequence). This CDR3 has 11 residues. The DNA for the CDR3 is TGCGCCAGCAGTGCAGGGGTCGAGCAGTACTTC. Protein: CASSAGVEQYF.

CDR3 sequence: CASSSRVPGGANWPGKADTGELFF. The CDR3 region has the DNA TGCGCCAGCAGCTCGAGGGTCCCAGGGGGCGCGAATTGGCCGGGCAAAGCGGACACCGGGGAGCTGTTTTTT. V gene TRBV5-1 combines with J gene TRBJ2-2; 8 nucleotides line up with TRBD1. Germline CDR1 reads SGHRS; CDR2 reads YFSETQ. This CDR3 spans 24 amino acids. V lost 3 bases and J lost 3; bases outside the gene matches: 31. The entire variable domain, with the rest obtained from reference TRBV5-1 and TRBJ2-2, is as follows: KAGVTQTPRYLIKTRGQQVTLSCSPISGHRSVSWYQQTPGQGLQFLFEYFSETQRNKGNFPGRFSGRQFSNSRSEMNVSTLELGDSALYLCASSSRVPGGANWPGKADTGELFFGEGSRLTVL.

The V call is TRBV18, the J call TRBJ2-5; 9 bases align to TRBD1. The CDR3 runs 16 residues. Losses at the gene ends were 0 bases for V and 4 bases for J; bases not matched to a gene: 6. Germline values: CDR1 KGHSH, CDR2 LQKENI. Here the CDR3 reads CASSPPTGGRGETQYF. The CDR3 DNA sequence: TGTGCCAGCTCACCACCGACAGGGGGTCGGGGAGAGACCCAGTACTTC. Looking up the rest from reference TRBV18 and TRBJ2-5 gives the full variable domain: NAGVMQNPRHLVRRRGQEARLRCSPMKGHSHVYWYRQLPEEGLKFMVYLQKENIIDESGMPKERFSAEFPKEGPSILRIQQVVRGDSAAYFCASSPPTGGRGETQYFGPGTRLLVL.

The V and J genes are TRBV5-6 and TRBJ2-7; possible D gene TRBD1, 6 bases. The CDR3 runs to 12 residues. Trimming stripped 0 bases from V and 6 bases from J, with 7 bases between. Germline V lookup: CDR1 SGHDT, CDR2 YYEEEE. The CDR3 sequence is CASSLDRVEQYF. The CDR3, as DNA: TGTGCCAGCAGCTTGGACAGGGTCGAGCAGTACTTC. Filled out from reference TRBV5-6 and TRBJ2-7, the complete variable domain reads DAGVTQSPTHLIKTRGQQVTLRCSPKSGHDTVSWYQQALGQGPQFIFQYYEEEERQRGNFPDRFSGHQFPNYSSELNVNALLLGDSALYLCASSLDRVEQYFGPGTRLTVT.

This sequence joins TRBV7-8 and TRBJ2-1; D possibly corresponds to TRBD1 (6 bases). This CDR3 contains 17 residues. Germline V lookup: CDR1 SGHVS, CDR2 FQNEAQ. Trimming removed 4 bases at V and 3 bases at J, with 19 bases between. CDR3 nucleotide sequence: TGTGCCAGCAGCTCTACAGGGACCCGGGTCTACTACAATGAGCAGTTCTTC. Translated: CASSSTGTRVYYNEQFF.